One and the same sample provided the 3 T cell receptor beta chains below, sequenced in a study of identical twins. In TCRdb, the 5' RACE reads were re-called with MiXCR into one record per CDR3 protein. The table has under 400,000 distinct CDR3 sequences, 9% seen once. Sequences were obtained from naive T cells sorted from blood. The receptors stem from a woman aged 45-60 years in good health.

The chain is built from TRBV30 and TRBJ2-3, with D uncertain. Looked up from germline, CDR1 is GTSNPN and CDR2 is SVGIG (reference sequence). The V end lost 0 bases, the J end lost 2 bases, and 9 bases lay between the germline ends. This CDR3 contains 14 residues. CDR3 DNA sequence: TGTGCCTGGAGTGTCTGGGATATCACAGATACGCAGTATTTT. Protein: CAWSVWDITDTQYF.

This clonotype was recorded many times. The chain couples TRBV5-1 to TRBJ2-5, with D tentatively TRBD1 (6 bases). The CDR3 length is 13 residues. CDR1 SGHRS and CDR2 YFSETQ come from the germline V gene. V was clipped by 7 bases and J by 0 bases, with 10 bases between them. The CDR3 loop reads CASGGPYQETQYF. The CDR3 bases are TGCGCCAGCGGGGGCCCTTACCAAGAGACCCAGTACTTC.

This clonotype was seen many times. This sequence joins TRBV5-1 and TRBJ2-1; the D is unclear. Germline lookup yields CDR1 SGHRS and CDR2 YFSETQ. With 5 bases removed from V and 3 bases from J, the gap between germline ends came to 12 bases. The CDR3 runs to 14 residues. CDR3 sequence: CASRDDRLYNEQFF. The CDR3 DNA sequence: TGCGCCAGCAGAGACGATCGACTCTACAATGAGCAGTTCTTC.